This section outlines one T cell receptor (beta chain) sequence together with its context. Antigen unknown. Sequencing of cultured CD4+ T cell DNA used the Oncomine TCR Beta short-read assay. Cultures of CD4+ T cells served as the source for extracting genomic DNA. One entry per CDR3 protein, called by TCRdb with MiXCR from the PCR reads. Of 20,000 to 25,000 distinct CDR3 sequences listed, 42% are singletons. This sample was included in a study of vaccination and CD4 T cells after COVID-19. As for the study in general: The authors exposed cells to overlapping spike peptides derived from SARS-CoV-2, HCoV-NL63, HCoV-OC43 and HCoV-229E.

As for time point: late sampling 161 to 241 days after vaccination in a few convalescent patients. Sample treatment: roughly ten-day PBMC culture with coronavirus spike peptide pools or control peptides (ViraFEST assay). IL-2 at about 10 IU/ml and peptide pools at around 10 ug/ml were added to PBMCs cultured at roughly 2 million per well. The CDR3 runs 15 residues. Trimming removed 10 bases from V and 3 bases from J; junction bases left unmatched: 15. CDR1 is ENHRY, CDR2 SYGVKD, per germline. This receptor was identified in a human donor who had recovered from COVID-19. The sequenced sample was CD4+ T cells from blood, cultured in vitro, obtained about 7 months after SARS-CoV-2 vaccination. The J gene is TRBJ2-7, the V gene TRBV10-3, with 7 nucleotides matching TRBD1. This CDR3 is CATGETTRGLYEQYF. CDR3 sequence (DNA): TGTGCCACCGGTGAAACTACTAGGGGGCTCTACGAGCAGTACTTC.